The clone carrying this T cell receptor (beta chain) was recorded at least ten times. Its matching antigen is unknown. The entry originates in a study of T-cell memory formation after mild COVID-19. Study in general: Each donor largely had its own TCR clusters. Study-level points and caveats: Later expanders leaned CD4+, whereas clones that contracted between day 15 and 85 were balanced CD4/CD8.

Constant-segment primers were used for 5'RACE, and the resulting TCR alpha and TCR beta cDNA libraries carried sample barcodes and UMIs. From the 5' RACE reads, TCRdb called clonotypes with MiXCR, one entry per CDR3 protein. The repertoire holds approximately 480,000 distinct CDR3 sequences, roughly 18% seen once, with roughly an eighth in the top ten. The CDR3 is 14 residues long. Germline loops: CDR1 MGHRA, CDR2 YSYEKL. The V end lost 0 bases, the J end lost 0 bases, and 5 bases lay between the germline ends. The J gene is TRBJ1-2, the V gene TRBV4-1, with D possibly matching TRBD1 (5 bases). The TCR comes from an adult woman who had mild COVID-19 (a few samples of this study predate the infection). Cell type and time point are not known. Source material: PBMCs or a T cell subset sorted from them (not recorded which). The CDR3 bases are TGCGCCAGCAGCCAAGAGACAGCTAACTATGGCTACACCTTC. Translated, it gives CASSQETANYGYTF.